These 18 T cell receptor beta chains originate from one sample sequenced in a study of cytomegalovirus exposure and HLA in healthy donors. Researchers ran the PCR with 60 Vbeta and 13 Jbeta primers. Libraries were prepared by immunoSEQ multiplex PCR; TCRdb keeps only in-frame clonotypes and omits some of them. The data hold over 130,000 clones, with roughly 78% observed a single time. The specimen was PBMCs. All receptors come from a man aged 45 to 65 in good health and CMV-seropositive.

The CDR3 nucleotides read TGCGCCAGCAGCCCTGCCGGCGGTTTGTACCAAGAGACCCAGTACTTC. It encodes CASSPAGGLYQETQYF. The V and J genes are TRBV5-1 and TRBJ2-5; D uncertain. This CDR3 has 16 residues. V dropped 4 bases and J dropped 0 bases, with 16 bases sitting between them. The germline V gene encodes CDR1 SGHRS and CDR2 YFSETQ. Full variable domain (rest looked up from reference TRBV5-1 and TRBJ2-5): KAGVTQTPRYLIKTRGQQVTLSCSPISGHRSVSWYQQTPGQGLQFLFEYFSETQRNKGNFPGRFSGRQFSNSRSEMNVSTLELGDSALYLCASSPAGGLYQETQYFGPGTRLLVL.

CDR3 nucleotides: TGTGCCAGTAGTATATTGTCGGGGGTTTGGACTGAAGCTTTCTTT. It translates to CASSILSGVWTEAFF. V gene TRBV19 combines with J gene TRBJ1-1, with D tentatively TRBD1 (5 bases). Trimming took off 2 bases at V and 5 bases at J, with 15 bases between the two ends. The germline V gene encodes CDR1 LNHDA and CDR2 SQIVND (reference sequence). The CDR3 runs to 15 residues.

The rearrangement links TRBV10-3 to TRBJ2-7; D gene ambiguous. The CDR3 is made up of 13 amino acids. The V end lost 0 bases, the J end lost 1 base, and 4 bases lay between the germline ends. Germline loops: CDR1 ENHRY, CDR2 SYGVKD. The CDR3 spells CAISESESYEQYF. The CDR3 nucleotides are TGTGCCATCAGTGAGTCAGAGTCCTACGAGCAGTACTTC.

CDR3: CASSMGGGNTEAFF. CDR3 nucleotides: TGTGCCAGTAGTATGGGCGGAGGGAACACTGAAGCTTTCTTT. The chain combines TRBV19 with TRBJ1-1, with D unclear. This CDR3 comprises 14 residues. The V end was cut by 3 bases, the J end by 1 base, with 9 bases between. Germline V CDR1 and CDR2: LNHDA, SQIVND (reference sequence).

The table lists this clone with a count of one. The rearrangement joins TRBV7-3 to TRBJ2-7; 8 bases fit TRBD2. The CDR3 is 14 residues long. Germline-derived CDR1 and CDR2 are SGHTA and FQGTGA. V was pared by 3 bases and J by 5 bases, with 6 bases of the junction left unmatched. The CDR3 DNA reads as TGTGCCAGCAGCTTTAGCGGGGTGTCAGACGAGCAGTACTTC. It is translated as CASSFSGVSDEQYF.

The sample holds a few counts of this clone. This sequence joins TRBV5-1 and TRBJ2-3; 12 bases are a match to TRBD2. The germline gives CDR1 SGHRS, CDR2 YFSETQ. J was trimmed by 1 base and V by 5 bases; bases with no gene match: 11. The CDR3 is 18 residues long. The CDR3 DNA sequence: TGCGCCAGCAGACGTCTAGCGGGAGGGCCGGGCGGCACAGATACGCAGTATTTT. Translation gives CASRRLAGGPGGTDTQYF. The full variable domain, in which reference TRBV5-1 and TRBJ2-3 provide the parts outside the CDR3, is KAGVTQTPRYLIKTRGQQVTLSCSPISGHRSVSWYQQTPGQGLQFLFEYFSETQRNKGNFPGRFSGRQFSNSRSEMNVSTLELGDSALYLCASRRLAGGPGGTDTQYFGPGTRLTVL.

In its sample, this clone was seen a few times. The chain recombines TRBV6-5 with TRBJ1-4, with TRBD1 identical over 12 bases. The J segment lost 8 bases and the V segment lost 5 bases, leaving 3 bases of the junction unmatched. Germline V lookup: CDR1 MNHEY, CDR2 SVGAGI. The CDR3 is 14 residues long. The CDR3 region is CASSRGQGAEKLFF. CDR3 in DNA: TGTGCCAGCAGTAGGGGACAGGGGGCCGAAAAACTGTTTTTT.

As regards this clone: This same CDR3 is encoded by further DNA sequences in the sample. This rearrangement joins TRBV5-1 to TRBJ2-5; 9 bases are shared with TRBD2. J gave up 1 base and V 4 bases, and 8 bases lay outside the gene matches. The CDR3 sequence is 16 residues long. From germline, CDR1 is SGHRS and CDR2 YFSETQ. The CDR3 region has the DNA TGCGCCAGCAGCCCTGGGGCTAGCGGGACCCAAGAGACCCAGTACTTC. This gives the protein CASSPGASGTQETQYF.

CDR3 region: CASSLAGMDGYTF. The CDR3 DNA reads as TGCGCCAGCAGCTTGGCAGGGATGGATGGCTACACCTTC. The J gene is TRBJ1-2, the V gene TRBV5-1; D may be TRBD1 (5 bases). Per the germline V gene, CDR1 is SGHRS and CDR2 is YFSETQ. Trimming left V 0 bases short and J 6 bases short, with 9 bases between. The CDR3 is 13 amino acids.

Here the CDR3 DNA reads TGTGCCAGCAGTGGAACTCGAAATAACTATGGCTACACCTTC. Its protein is CASSGTRNNYGYTF. The gene calls are TRBV2 and TRBJ1-2; D is unclear. This CDR3 is 14 amino acids long. The V gene's germline CDR1 is SNHLY and CDR2 FYNNEI. Trimming left V 4 bases short and J 1 base short, with 10 bases between.

The rearrangement links TRBV19 to TRBJ2-5; TRBD1 agrees at 11 bases. This CDR3 spans 15 amino acids. CDR1 and CDR2 (germline): LNHDA, SQIVND (reference sequence). Losses at the gene ends were 3 bases for V and 2 bases for J; bases not matched to a gene: 2. The CDR3 loop reads CASSIGTGGQETQYF. Here the CDR3 DNA reads TGTGCCAGTAGTATCGGGACAGGGGGTCAAGAGACCCAGTACTTC.

The chain carries TRBV5-6 and TRBJ1-4; 8 nucleotides agree with TRBD1. Germline trimming cut 4 bases from V and 7 bases from J; bases unmatched to any gene: 6. Germline loops: CDR1 SGHDT, CDR2 YYEEEE. This CDR3 has 14 amino acids. The DNA for the CDR3 is TGTGCCAGCAGCGTGGACAGGGCCAGTGAAAAACTGTTTTTT. Encoded protein: CASSVDRASEKLFF. The entire variable domain, with the rest obtained from reference TRBV5-6 and TRBJ1-4, is as follows: DAGVTQSPTHLIKTRGQQVTLRCSPKSGHDTVSWYQQALGQGPQFIFQYYEEEERQRGNFPDRFSGHQFPNYSSELNVNALLLGDSALYLCASSVDRASEKLFFGSGTQLSVL.

The rearrangement joins TRBV5-6 to TRBJ1-2; D not certain. There are 13 residues in the CDR3. Looked up from germline, CDR1 is SGHDT and CDR2 is YYEEEE. Trimming left V 0 bases short and J 4 bases short, with 7 bases between. The CDR3 loop is CASSLELAYGYTF. The DNA for the CDR3 is TGTGCCAGCAGCTTGGAGTTAGCCTATGGCTACACCTTC.

The chain has TRBV5-4 and TRBJ2-7; TRBD2 might be the D (5 bases). This CDR3 region has 14 residues. CDR1 is SGHNT, CDR2 YYREEE, per germline (reference sequence). V gave up 4 bases and J gave up 3 bases, with 14 bases separating them. The CDR3 reads CASSPYGVSYEQYF. The DNA of the CDR3 is TGTGCCAGCAGCCCTTACGGGGTAAGCTACGAGCAGTACTTC.

This clone was picked up a small number of times. The rearrangement links TRBV29-1 to TRBJ2-1; 10 nucleotides align to TRBD2. J gave up 4 bases and V 0 bases, and 6 bases lay outside the gene matches. The CDR3 is made up of 16 amino acids. Looked up from germline, CDR1 is SQVTM and CDR2 is ANQGSEA. CDR3 residues: CSVEDWGAGGYNEQFF. DNA for the CDR3: TGCAGCGTTGAAGATTGGGGAGCGGGAGGGTACAATGAGCAGTTCTTC.

The gene calls are TRBV28 and TRBJ1-4; weak D call: TRBD1 (5 bases). This CDR3 has 15 residues. In germline, CDR1 is MDHEN, CDR2 SYDVKM. Trimming cost V 7 bases and J 8 bases, with 20 bases left between them. CDR3 in DNA: TGTGCCAGCACCTCCCCGGGGGGGGGTAGGGAAAAACTGTTTTTT. It encodes CASTSPGGGREKLFF.

This chain joins TRBV21-1 and TRBJ2-2; the table's D call of TRBD1 was not tested on the DNA. TRBV21-1 represents a pseudogene. The CDR3 runs to 16 residues. The CDR3 coding sequence is TGTGCCAGCAGCACAGGGACAGGGGATGATACCGGGGAGCTGTTTTTT. Residues: CASSTGTGDDTGELFF.

This clone was detected a few times. The chain recombines TRBV19 with TRBJ1-5, with a weak D call TRBD1 (6 bases). CDR1 LNHDA and CDR2 SQIVND come from the germline V gene (reference sequence). CDR3 size: 13 residues. Trimming pared 5 bases from V and 3 bases from J, leaving 8 bases between. The CDR3 DNA follows: TGTGCCAGTAGTCAGGGGCCCAATCAGCCCCAGCATTTT. Its protein product is CASSQGPNQPQHF.